A single sample gave rise to the 13 T cell receptor beta chains below, sequenced in a study of neurological immune-mediated disorders. Each CDR3 protein gets one entry after TCRdb re-called the 5' RACE reads with MiXCR. This table holds about 66,000 distinct CDR3 sequences, 5.2% found once. Sample: PBMCs. The receptors stem from a woman younger than 45 with multiple sclerosis.

This clonotype was seen ten or more times. In DNA form, the CDR3 reads TGTGCCACCAGCAGAGTGGGACAGGTTAATCAGCCCCAGCATTTT. Its translation is CATSRVGQVNQPQHF. This chain connects TRBV15 to TRBJ1-5, with 8 bases identical to TRBD1. Germline V gives CDR1 LNHNV, CDR2 YYDKDF (reference sequence). Trimming at V came to 1 base and at J to 4 bases, leaving 3 bases not matched to a gene. This CDR3 is 15 amino acids long.

The CDR3 here is CASRPLTSDTGELFF. CDR3 DNA sequence: TGTGCCAGCAGACCCTTGACTAGCGACACCGGGGAGCTGTTTTTT. The chain recombines TRBV4-2 with TRBJ2-2; 8 bases align to TRBD2. V lost 6 bases, J lost 3 bases, and 6 bases stayed unmatched. The germline V gene encodes CDR1 LGHNA and CDR2 YNFKEQ. This CDR3 is 15 amino acids long.

This clonotype was seen ten or more times. The J gene is TRBJ2-6, the V gene TRBV13; the D is unclear. V lost 5 bases to trimming and J lost 1 base, with 3 bases between them. Germline loops: CDR1 PRHDT, CDR2 FYEKMQ (reference sequence). The CDR3 length is 13 residues. CDR3 nucleotides: TGTGCCAGCAGCAGTTCTGGGGCCAACGTCCTGACTTTC. Its translation is CASSSSGANVLTF.

This clonotype was seen ten or more times. The CDR3 DNA is TGCAGTGCTAGTAACCGAAACACCATATATTTT. Its translation is CSASNRNTIYF. The chain is built from TRBV20-1 and TRBJ1-3; D is ambiguous. Per the germline V gene, CDR1 is DFQATT and CDR2 is SNEGSKA (reference sequence). Between the trimmed V and J ends, which lost 3 bases and 5 bases, there was a span of 5 bases. CDR3 length equals 11 residues.

This clonotype was seen many times. This chain links TRBV20-1 with TRBJ1-6, with D tentatively TRBD1 (5 bases). V lost 6 bases to trimming and J lost 0 bases, with 9 bases between them. CDR3 length equals 14 residues. The V gene's germline CDR1 is DFQATT and CDR2 SNEGSKA (reference sequence). The CDR3 DNA follows: TGCAGTGCCCGACAGAGCTCCTATAATTCACCCCTCCACTTT. Its protein product is CSARQSSYNSPLHF.

Ten or more counts support this clonotype. The chain has TRBV4-1 and TRBJ2-7, with D hard to call. The V gene's germline CDR1 is MGHRA and CDR2 YSYEKL. The CDR3 has 15 residues. V was cut by 0 bases and J by 2 bases, with 11 bases left in between. The CDR3 nucleotides read TGCGCCAGCAGCCAAGAACTCGGCGGACCCTACGAGCAGTACTTC. Translation: CASSQELGGPYEQYF.

Comments on this clonotype: A read error may be the cause here, since a much bigger clone is one base away. The conserved final phenylalanine or tryptophan is absent from the CDR3, which likely points to a read error. This chain connects TRBV7-9 to TRBJ2-5; a possible D gene is TRBD1 (7 bases). Trimming left V 5 bases short and J 4 bases short, with 14 bases between. The length of the CDR3 is 14 residues. From germline, CDR1 is SEHNR and CDR2 FQNEAQ (reference sequence). CDR3 sequence reads: CASSRRQGGETQYC. The CDR3, as DNA: TGTGCCAGCAGCCGACGACAGGGAGGAGAGACCCAGTACTGC.

Ten or more counts support this clonotype. The chain employs TRBV15 and TRBJ1-5, with 8 bases that match TRBD1. CDR3 length: 14 amino acids. Trimming cost V 9 bases and J 7 bases; bases outside gene matches: 11. Germline V gives CDR1 LNHNV, CDR2 YYDKDF (reference sequence). The CDR3 loop is CATEMDRARQPQHF. CDR3 nucleotides: TGTGCCACTGAAATGGACAGGGCCAGACAGCCCCAGCATTTT.

Only a few counts were recorded for this clonotype. This chain joins TRBV11-2 and TRBJ2-3; unclear D gene. The CDR3 totals 15 residues. CDR1 and CDR2 from the germline V gene are SGHAT and FQNNGV. The V end lost 0 bases, the J end lost 3 bases, and 10 bases lay between the germline ends. The CDR3 here is CASSLDHGSTDTQYF. The CDR3 bases are TGTGCCAGCAGCTTAGATCACGGCAGTACAGATACGCAGTATTTT.

This clonotype came up many times. This chain uses TRBV15 with TRBJ2-7; D is uncertain. Deletions cut 0 bases from V and 3 bases from J, with 12 bases between. CDR3 length: 15 residues. CDR1 LNHNV and CDR2 YYDKDF come from the germline V gene (reference sequence). CDR3 DNA sequence: TGTGCCACCAGCAGAGAACTATCCTTAAGCTACGAGCAGTACTTC. This translates into CATSRELSLSYEQYF.

This clonotype was seen many times. This chain links TRBV20-1 with TRBJ2-7; 10 bases align to TRBD1. V was clipped by 3 bases and J by 0 bases; unmatched bases: 8. The germline gives CDR1 DFQATT, CDR2 SNEGSKA (reference sequence). The CDR3 spans 16 residues. CDR3 bases: TGCAGTGCTAGCGGGGGGGACAGGGGATTCTCCTACGAGCAGTACTTC. This encodes CSASGGDRGFSYEQYF.

This clonotype was seen ten or more times. The chain uses TRBV5-1 and TRBJ1-2; D is uncertain. Trimming pared 4 bases from V and 5 bases from J, leaving 12 bases between. This CDR3 contains 13 residues. Looked up from germline, CDR1 is SGHRS and CDR2 is YFSETQ. The CDR3 DNA reads as TGCGCCAGCAGCGAGAGTCGAGGGTATGGCTACACCTTC. It yields the protein CASSESRGYGYTF.

There are many counts of this clonotype. The chain couples TRBV7-6 to TRBJ2-1; TRBD1 agrees at 8 bases. This CDR3 contains 17 residues. V dropped 1 base and J dropped 3; count of bases not matched to a gene: 8. From germline, CDR1 is SGHVS and CDR2 FNYEAQ. This CDR3 is CASSLGPQGADYNEQFF. DNA for the CDR3: TGTGCCAGCAGCTTAGGACCCCAGGGGGCGGACTACAATGAGCAGTTCTTC.